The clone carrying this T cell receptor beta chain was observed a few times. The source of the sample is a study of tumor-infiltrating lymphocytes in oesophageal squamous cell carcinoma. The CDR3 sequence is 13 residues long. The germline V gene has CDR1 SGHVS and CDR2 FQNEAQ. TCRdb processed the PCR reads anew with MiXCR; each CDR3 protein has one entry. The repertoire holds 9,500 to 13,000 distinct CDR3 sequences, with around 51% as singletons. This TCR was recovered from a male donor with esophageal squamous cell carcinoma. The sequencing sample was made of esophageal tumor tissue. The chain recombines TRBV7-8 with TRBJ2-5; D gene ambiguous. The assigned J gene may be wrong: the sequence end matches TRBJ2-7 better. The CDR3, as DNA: TGTGCCAGCAGCCTAACCGGGTTCCACGAGCAGTACTTC. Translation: CASSLTGFHEQYF.